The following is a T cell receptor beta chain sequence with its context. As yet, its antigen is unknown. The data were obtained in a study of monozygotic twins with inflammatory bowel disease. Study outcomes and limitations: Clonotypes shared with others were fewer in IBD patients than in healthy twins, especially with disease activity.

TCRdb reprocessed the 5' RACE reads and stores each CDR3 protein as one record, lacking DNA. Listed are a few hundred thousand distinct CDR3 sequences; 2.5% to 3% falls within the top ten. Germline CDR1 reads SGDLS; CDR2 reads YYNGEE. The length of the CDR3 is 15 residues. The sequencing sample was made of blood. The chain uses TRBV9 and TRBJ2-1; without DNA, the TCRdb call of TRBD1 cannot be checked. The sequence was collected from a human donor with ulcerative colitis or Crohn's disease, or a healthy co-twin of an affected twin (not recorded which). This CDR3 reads CASRPHWSSYNEQFF.